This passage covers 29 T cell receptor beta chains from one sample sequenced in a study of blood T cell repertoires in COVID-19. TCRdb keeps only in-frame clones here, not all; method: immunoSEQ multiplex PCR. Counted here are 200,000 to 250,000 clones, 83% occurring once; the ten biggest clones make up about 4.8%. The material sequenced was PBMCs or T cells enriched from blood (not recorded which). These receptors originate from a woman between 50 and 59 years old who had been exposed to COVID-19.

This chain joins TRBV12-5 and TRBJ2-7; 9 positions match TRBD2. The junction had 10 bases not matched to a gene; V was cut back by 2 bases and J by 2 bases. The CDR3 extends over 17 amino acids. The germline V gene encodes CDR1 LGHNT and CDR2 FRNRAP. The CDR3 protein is CASGLIVSGGDAYEQYF. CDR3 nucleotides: TGTGCTAGTGGTTTGATCGTTAGCGGGGGAGACGCCTACGAGCAGTACTTC.

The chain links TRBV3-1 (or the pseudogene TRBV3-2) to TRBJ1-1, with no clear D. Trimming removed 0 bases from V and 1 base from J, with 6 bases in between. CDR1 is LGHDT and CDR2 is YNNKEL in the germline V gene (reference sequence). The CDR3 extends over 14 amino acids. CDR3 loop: CASSQETRNTEAFF. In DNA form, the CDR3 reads TGTGCCAGCAGCCAAGAAACACGGAACACTGAAGCTTTCTTT.

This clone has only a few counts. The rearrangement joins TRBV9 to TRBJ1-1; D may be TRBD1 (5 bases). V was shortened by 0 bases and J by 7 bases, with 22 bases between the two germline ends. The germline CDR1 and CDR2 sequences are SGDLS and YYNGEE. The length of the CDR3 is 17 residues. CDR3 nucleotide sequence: TGTGCCAGCAGCGTAGAGGGTTTAGGTCTGGGGCCTGGTGAAGCTTTCTTT. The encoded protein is CASSVEGLGLGPGEAFF. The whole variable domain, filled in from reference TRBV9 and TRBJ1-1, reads DSGVTQTPKHLITATGQRVTLRCSPRSGDLSVYWYQQSLDQGLQFLIQYYNGEERAKGNILERFSAQQFPDLHSELNLSSLELGDSALYFCASSVEGLGLGPGEAFFGQGTRLTVV.

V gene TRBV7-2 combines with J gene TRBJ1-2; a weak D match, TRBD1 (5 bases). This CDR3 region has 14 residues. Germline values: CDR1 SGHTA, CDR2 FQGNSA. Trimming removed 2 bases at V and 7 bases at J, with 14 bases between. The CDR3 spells CASSLRRGAGGYTF. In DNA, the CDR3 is TGTGCCAGCAGCTTAAGAAGGGGCGCTGGTGGCTACACCTTC.

CDR3 nucleotides: TGTGCCAGCAGCTTATCAAACAAAAACATTCAGTACTTC. Residues: CASSLSNKNIQYF. The genes are TRBV7-2 and TRBJ2-4; D uncertain. This CDR3 is 13 amino acids long. Germline CDR1 reads SGHTA; CDR2 reads FQGNSA. V was pared by 2 bases and J by 3 bases, with 5 bases between.

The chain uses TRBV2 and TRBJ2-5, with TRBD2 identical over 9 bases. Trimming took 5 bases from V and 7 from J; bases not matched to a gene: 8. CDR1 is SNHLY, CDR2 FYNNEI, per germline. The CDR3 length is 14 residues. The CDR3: CASSMGGGAGTQYF. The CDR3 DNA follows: TGTGCCAGCAGTATGGGCGGGGGGGCGGGGACCCAGTACTTC.

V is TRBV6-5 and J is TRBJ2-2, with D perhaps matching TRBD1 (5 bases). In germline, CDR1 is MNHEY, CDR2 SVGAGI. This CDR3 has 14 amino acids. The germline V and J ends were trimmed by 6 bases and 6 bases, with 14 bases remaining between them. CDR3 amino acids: CASSRAGYAGELFF. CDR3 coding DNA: TGTGCCAGCAGCAGGGCCGGGTACGCCGGGGAGCTGTTTTTT.

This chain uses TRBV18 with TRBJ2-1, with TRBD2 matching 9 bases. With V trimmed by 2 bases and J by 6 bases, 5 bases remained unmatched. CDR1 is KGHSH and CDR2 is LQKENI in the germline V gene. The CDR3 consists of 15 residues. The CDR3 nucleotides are TGTGCCAGCTCACCAAAGGCGGGGGGGCGCAATGAGCAGTTCTTC. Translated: CASSPKAGGRNEQFF.

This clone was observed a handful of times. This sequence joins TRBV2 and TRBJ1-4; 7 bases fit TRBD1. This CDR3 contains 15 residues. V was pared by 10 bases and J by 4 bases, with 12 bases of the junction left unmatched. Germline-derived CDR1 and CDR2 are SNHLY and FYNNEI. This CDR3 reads CATQPLGQRNEKLFF. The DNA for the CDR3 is TGTGCCACCCAACCGTTGGGACAGCGTAATGAAAAACTGTTTTTT.

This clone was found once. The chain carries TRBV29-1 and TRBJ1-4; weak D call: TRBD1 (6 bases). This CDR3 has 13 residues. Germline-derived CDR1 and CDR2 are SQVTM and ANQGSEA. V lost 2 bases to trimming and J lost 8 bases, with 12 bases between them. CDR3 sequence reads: CSVETGREEKLFF. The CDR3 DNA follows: TGCAGCGTTGAAACAGGGCGGGAGGAAAAACTGTTTTTT.

The chain's CDR3 is CASSPHRLQGSYGYTF. CDR3 sequence (DNA): TGTGCCAGCAGTCCTCACCGATTACAGGGATCCTATGGCTACACCTTC. The chain uses TRBV2 and TRBJ1-2, with D possibly TRBD1 on 6 matching bases. Germline CDR1 is SNHLY and CDR2 is FYNNEI. The CDR3 covers 16 residues. Trimming took 5 bases from V and 4 from J, leaving 20 bases between them. The full variable domain, completed using reference TRBV2 and TRBJ1-2, is EPEVTQTPSHQVTQMGQEVILRCVPISNHLYFYWYRQILGQKVEFLVSFYNNEISEKSEIFDDQFSVERPDGSNFTLKIRSTKLEDSAMYFCASSPHRLQGSYGYTFGSGTRLTVV.

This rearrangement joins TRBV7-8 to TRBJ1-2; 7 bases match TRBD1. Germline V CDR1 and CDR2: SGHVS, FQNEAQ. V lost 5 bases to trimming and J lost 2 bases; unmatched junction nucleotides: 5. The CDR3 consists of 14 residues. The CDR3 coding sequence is TGTGCCAGCAGCCCGGGACAGACCAACTATGGCTACACCTTC. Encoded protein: CASSPGQTNYGYTF.

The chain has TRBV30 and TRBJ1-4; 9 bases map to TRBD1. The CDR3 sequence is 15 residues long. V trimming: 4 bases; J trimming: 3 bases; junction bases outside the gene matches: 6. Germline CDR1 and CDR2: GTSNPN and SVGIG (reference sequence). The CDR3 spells CAWTQQGAANEKLFF. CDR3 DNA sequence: TGTGCCTGGACCCAACAGGGGGCAGCTAATGAAAAACTGTTTTTT.

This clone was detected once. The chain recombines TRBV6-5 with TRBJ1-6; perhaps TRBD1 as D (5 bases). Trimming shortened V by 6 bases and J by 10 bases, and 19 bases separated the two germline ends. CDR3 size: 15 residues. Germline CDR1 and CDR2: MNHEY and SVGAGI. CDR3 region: CASRGTQVERSPLHF. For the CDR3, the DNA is TGTGCCAGCAGAGGCACACAGGTGGAAAGATCACCCCTCCACTTT.

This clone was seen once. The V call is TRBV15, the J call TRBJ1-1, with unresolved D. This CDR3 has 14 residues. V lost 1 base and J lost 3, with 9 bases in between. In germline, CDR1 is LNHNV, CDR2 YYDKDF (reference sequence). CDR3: CATSRGGEDTEAFF. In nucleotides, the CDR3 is TGTGCCACCAGCAGAGGAGGCGAGGACACTGAAGCTTTCTTT.

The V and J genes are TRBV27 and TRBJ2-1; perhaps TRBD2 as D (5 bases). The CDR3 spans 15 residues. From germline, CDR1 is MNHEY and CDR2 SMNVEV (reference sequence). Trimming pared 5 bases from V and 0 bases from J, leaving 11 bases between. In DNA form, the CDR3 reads TGTGCCAGCAGTCTAAGAGGGTACTCCTACAATGAGCAGTTCTTC. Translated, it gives CASSLRGYSYNEQFF.

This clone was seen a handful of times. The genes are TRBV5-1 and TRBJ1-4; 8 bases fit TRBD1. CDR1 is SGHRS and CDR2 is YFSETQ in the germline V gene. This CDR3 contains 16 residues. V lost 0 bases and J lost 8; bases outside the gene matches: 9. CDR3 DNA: TGCGCCAGCAGCTTGGATGCCAGGGGGCCTGGAGAAAAACTGTTTTTT. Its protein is CASSLDARGPGEKLFF.

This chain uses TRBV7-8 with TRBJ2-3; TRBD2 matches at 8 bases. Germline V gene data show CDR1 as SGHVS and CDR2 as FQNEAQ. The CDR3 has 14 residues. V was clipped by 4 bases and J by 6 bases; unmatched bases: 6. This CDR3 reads CASSSTTGGDTQYF. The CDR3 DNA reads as TGTGCCAGCAGCTCAACTACGGGAGGGGATACGCAGTATTTT. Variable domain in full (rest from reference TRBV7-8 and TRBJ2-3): GAGVSQSPRYKVAKRGQDVALRCDPISGHVSLFWYQQALGQGPEFLTYFQNEAQLDKSGLPSDRFFAERPEGSVSTLKIQRTQQEDSAVYLCASSSTTGGDTQYFGPGTRLTVL.

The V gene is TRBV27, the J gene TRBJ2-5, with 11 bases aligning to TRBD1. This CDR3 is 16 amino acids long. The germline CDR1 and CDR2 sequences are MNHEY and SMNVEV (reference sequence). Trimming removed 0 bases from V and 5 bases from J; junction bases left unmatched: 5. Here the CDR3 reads CASSLSGTGGFETQYF. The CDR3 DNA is TGTGCCAGCAGTTTATCAGGGACAGGGGGATTTGAGACCCAGTACTTC.

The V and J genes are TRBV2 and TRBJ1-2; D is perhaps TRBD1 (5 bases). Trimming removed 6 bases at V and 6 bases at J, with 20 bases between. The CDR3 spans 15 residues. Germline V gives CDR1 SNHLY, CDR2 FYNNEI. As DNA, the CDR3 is TGTGCCAGCAGGGATTCGAAAGTAGGGGAGGATGGCTACACCTTC. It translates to CASRDSKVGEDGYTF.

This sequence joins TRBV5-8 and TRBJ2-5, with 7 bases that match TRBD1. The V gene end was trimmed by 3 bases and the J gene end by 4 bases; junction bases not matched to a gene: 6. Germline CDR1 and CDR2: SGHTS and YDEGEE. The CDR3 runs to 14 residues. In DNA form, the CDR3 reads TGTGCCAGCAGCTCACAGGGGCGGGTAGAGACCCAGTACTTC. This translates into CASSSQGRVETQYF.

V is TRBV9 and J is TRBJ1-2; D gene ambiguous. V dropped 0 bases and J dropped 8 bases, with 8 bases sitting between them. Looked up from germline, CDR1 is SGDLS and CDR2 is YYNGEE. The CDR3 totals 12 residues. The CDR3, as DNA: TGTGCCAGCAGCGTAGGGGAGGGAGGCTACACCTTC. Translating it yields CASSVGEGGYTF.

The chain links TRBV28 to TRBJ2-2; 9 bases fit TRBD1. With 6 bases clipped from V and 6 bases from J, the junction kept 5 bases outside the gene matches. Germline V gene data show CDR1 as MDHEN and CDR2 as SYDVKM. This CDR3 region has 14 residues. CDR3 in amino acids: CASRSTGGAGELFF. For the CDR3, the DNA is TGTGCCAGCAGATCGACAGGGGGTGCCGGGGAGCTGTTTTTT.

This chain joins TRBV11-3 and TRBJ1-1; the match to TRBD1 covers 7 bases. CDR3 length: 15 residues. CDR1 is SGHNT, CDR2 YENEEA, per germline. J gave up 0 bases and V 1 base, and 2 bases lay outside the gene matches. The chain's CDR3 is CASSLGTGMNTEAFF. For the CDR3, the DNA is TGTGCCAGCAGCTTAGGGACAGGTATGAACACTGAAGCTTTCTTT.

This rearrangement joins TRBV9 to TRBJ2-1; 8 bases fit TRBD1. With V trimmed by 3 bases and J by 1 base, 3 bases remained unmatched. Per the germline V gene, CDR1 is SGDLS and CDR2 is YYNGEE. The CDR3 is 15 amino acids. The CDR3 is CASSAGTGSYNEQFF. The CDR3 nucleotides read TGTGCCAGCAGCGCAGGGACAGGATCCTACAATGAGCAGTTCTTC.

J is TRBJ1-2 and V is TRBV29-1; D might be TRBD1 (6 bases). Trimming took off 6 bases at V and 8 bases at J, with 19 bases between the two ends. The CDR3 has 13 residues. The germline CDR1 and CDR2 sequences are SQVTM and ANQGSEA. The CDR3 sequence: CSVGAGGAPGYTF. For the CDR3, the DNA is TGCAGCGTCGGGGCCGGGGGGGCTCCAGGCTACACCTTC.

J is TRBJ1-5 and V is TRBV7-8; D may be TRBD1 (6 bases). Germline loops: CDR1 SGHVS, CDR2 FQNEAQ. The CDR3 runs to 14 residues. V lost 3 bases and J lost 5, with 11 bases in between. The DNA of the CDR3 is TGTGCCAGCAGCTTTGGGGGCAAAGATCAGCCCCAGCATTTT. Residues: CASSFGGKDQPQHF.

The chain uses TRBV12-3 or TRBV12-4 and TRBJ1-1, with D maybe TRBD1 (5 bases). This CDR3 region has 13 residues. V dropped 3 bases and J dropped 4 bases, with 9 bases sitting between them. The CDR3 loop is CASSLYRLTEAFF. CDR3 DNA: TGTGCCAGCAGTTTGTACAGGCTCACTGAAGCTTTCTTT.

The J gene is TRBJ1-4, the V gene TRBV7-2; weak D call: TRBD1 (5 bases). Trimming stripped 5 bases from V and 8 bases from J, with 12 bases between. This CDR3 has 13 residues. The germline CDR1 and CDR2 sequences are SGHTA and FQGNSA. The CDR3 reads CASSGGGREKLFF. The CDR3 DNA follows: TGTGCCAGCAGCGGGGGAGGAAGGGAAAAACTGTTTTTT.